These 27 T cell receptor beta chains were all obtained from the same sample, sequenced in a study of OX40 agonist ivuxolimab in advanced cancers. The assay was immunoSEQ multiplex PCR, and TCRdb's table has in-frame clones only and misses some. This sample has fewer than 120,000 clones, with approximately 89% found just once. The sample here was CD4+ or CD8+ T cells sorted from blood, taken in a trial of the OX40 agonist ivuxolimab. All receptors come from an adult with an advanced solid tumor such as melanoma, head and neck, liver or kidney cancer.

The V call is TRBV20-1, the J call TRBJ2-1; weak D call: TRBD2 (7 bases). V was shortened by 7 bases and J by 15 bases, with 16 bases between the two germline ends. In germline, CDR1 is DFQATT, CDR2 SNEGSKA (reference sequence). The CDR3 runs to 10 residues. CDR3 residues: CSVGWEGVFF. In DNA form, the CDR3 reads TGCAGTGTAGGGTGGGAGGGGGTGTTCTTC.

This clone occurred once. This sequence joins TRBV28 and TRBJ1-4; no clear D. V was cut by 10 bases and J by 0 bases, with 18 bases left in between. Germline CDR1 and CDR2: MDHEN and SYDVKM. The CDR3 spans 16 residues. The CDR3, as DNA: TGTGCCACCGAGGATGAGTCCCTTGCAACTAATGAAAAACTGTTTTTT. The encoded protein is CATEDESLATNEKLFF.

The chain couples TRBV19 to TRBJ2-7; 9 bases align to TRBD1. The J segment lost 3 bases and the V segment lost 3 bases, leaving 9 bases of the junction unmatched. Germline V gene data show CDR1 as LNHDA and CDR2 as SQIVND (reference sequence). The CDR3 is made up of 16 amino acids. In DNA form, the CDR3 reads TGTGCCAGTAGTATCCCCCCCGGGACAGGGCTCTACGAGCAGTACTTC. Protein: CASSIPPGTGLYEQYF.

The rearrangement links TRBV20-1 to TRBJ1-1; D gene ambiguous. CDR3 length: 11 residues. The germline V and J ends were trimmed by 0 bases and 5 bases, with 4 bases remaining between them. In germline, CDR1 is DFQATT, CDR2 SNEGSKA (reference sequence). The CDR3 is CSARDPTEAFF. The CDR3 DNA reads TGCAGTGCTAGAGACCCAACTGAAGCTTTCTTT.

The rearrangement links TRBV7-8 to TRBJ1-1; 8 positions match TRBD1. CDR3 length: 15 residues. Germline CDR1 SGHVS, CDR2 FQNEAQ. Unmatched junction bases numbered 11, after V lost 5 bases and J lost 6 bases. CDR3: CASSQFGQGSAEAFF. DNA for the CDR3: TGTGCCAGCAGCCAATTCGGACAGGGAAGCGCTGAAGCTTTCTTT. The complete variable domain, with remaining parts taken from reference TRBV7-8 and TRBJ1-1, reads GAGVSQSPRYKVAKRGQDVALRCDPISGHVSLFWYQQALGQGPEFLTYFQNEAQLDKSGLPSDRFFAERPEGSVSTLKIQRTQQEDSAVYLCASSQFGQGSAEAFFGQGTRLTVV.

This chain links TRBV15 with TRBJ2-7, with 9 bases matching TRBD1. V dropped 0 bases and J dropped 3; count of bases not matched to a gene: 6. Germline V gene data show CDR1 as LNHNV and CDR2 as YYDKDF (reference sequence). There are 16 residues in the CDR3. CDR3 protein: CATSRDKGDRDYEQYF. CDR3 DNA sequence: TGTGCCACCAGCAGAGATAAAGGGGACAGGGACTACGAGCAGTACTTC.

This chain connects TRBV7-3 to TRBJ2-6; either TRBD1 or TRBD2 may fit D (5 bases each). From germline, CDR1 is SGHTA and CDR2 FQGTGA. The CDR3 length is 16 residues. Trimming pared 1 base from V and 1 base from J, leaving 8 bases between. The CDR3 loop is CASSLSGGSGANVLTF. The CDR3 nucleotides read TGTGCCAGCAGCTTAAGTGGGGGATCTGGGGCCAACGTCCTGACTTTC.

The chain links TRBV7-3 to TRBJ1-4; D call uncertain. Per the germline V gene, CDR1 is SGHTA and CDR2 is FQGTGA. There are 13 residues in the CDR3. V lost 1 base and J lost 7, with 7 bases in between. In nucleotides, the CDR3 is TGTGCCAGCAGCTTAAGCGAAGGTGAAAAACTGTTTTTT. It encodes CASSLSEGEKLFF.

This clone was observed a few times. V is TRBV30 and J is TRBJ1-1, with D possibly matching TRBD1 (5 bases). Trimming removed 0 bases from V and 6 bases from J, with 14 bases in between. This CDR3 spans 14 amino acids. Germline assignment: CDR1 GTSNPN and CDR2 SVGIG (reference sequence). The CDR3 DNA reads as TGTGCCTGGAGTGTGGGGACCCGTGGTGCTGAAGCTTTCTTT. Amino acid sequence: CAWSVGTRGAEAFF.

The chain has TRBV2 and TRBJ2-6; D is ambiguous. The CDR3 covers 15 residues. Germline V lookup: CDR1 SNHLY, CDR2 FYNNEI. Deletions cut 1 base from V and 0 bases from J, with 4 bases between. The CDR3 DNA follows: TGTGCCAGCAGTGAAGGCCCCTCTGGGGCCAACGTCCTGACTTTC. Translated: CASSEGPSGANVLTF. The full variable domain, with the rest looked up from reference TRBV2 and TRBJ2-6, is EPEVTQTPSHQVTQMGQEVILRCVPISNHLYFYWYRQILGQKVEFLVSFYNNEISEKSEIFDDQFSVERPDGSNFTLKIRSTKLEDSAMYFCASSEGPSGANVLTFGAGSRLTVL.

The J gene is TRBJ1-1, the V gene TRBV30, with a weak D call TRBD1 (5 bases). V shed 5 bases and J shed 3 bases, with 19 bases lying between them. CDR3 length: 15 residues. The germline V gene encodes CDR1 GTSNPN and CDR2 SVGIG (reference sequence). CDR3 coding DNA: TGTGCCTGGGAATCGGTTCGGGGGTCAGACACTGAAGCTTTCTTT. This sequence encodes CAWESVRGSDTEAFF.

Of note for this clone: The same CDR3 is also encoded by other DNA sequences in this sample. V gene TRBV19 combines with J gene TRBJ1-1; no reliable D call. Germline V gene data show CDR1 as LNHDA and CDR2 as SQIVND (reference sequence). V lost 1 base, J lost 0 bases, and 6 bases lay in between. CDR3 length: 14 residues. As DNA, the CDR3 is TGTGCCAGTAGTATAGGTCAATTGAACACTGAAGCTTTCTTT. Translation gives CASSIGQLNTEAFF.

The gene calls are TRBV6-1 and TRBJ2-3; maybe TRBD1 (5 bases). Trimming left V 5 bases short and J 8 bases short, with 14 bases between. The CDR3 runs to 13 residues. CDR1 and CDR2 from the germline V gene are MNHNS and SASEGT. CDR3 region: CASSQGSQGTQYF. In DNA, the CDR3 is TGTGCCAGCAGTCAAGGGTCTCAGGGTACGCAGTATTTT.

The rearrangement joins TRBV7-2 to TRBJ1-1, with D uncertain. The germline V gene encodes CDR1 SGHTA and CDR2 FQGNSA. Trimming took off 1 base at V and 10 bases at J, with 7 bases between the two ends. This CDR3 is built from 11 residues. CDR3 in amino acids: CASSLGDSAFF. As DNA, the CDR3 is TGTGCCAGCAGCTTAGGGGATTCAGCTTTCTTT.

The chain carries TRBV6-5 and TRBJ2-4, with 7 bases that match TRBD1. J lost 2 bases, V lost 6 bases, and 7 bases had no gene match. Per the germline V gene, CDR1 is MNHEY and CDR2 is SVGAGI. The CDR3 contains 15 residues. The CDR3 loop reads CASRGLTGPKNIQYF. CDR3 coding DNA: TGTGCCAGCAGGGGCCTGACAGGGCCCAAAAACATTCAGTACTTC.

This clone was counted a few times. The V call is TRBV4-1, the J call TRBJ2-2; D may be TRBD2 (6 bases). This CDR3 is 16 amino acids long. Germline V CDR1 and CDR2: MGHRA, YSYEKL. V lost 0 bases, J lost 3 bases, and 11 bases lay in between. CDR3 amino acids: CASSQDGTRHTGELFF. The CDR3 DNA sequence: TGCGCCAGCAGCCAAGATGGGACTCGACACACCGGGGAGCTGTTTTTT.

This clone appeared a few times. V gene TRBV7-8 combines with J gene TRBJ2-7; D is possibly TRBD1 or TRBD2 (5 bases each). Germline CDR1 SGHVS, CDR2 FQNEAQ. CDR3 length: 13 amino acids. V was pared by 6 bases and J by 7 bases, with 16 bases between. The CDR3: CASSFDGEGEQYF. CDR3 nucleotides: TGTGCCAGCAGTTTCGATGGAGAGGGGGAGCAGTACTTC.

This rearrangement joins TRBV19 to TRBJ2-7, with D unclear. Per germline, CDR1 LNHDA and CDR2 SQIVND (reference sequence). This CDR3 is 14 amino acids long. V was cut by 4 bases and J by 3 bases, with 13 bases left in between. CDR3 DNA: TGTGCCAGTAGTAAATCGAGGACCGTCTACGAGCAGTACTTC. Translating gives CASSKSRTVYEQYF.

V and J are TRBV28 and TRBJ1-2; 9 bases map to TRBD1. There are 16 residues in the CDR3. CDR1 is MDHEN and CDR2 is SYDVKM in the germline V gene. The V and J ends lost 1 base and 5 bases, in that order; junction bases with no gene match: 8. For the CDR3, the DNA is TGTGCCAGCAGTTTATACCAACAGGGGGCATATTATGGCTACACCTTC. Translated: CASSLYQQGAYYGYTF.

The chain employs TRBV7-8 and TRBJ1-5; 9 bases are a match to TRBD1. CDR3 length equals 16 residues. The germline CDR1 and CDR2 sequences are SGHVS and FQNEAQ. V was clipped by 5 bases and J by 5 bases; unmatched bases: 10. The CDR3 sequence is CASSPKGTGGYQPQHF. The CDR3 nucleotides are TGTGCCAGCAGCCCAAAGGGAACAGGGGGCTATCAGCCCCAGCATTTT.

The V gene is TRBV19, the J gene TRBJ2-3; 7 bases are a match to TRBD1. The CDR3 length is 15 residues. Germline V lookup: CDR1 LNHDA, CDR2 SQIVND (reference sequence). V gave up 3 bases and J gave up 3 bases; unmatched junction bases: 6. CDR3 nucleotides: TGTGCCAGTAGTATTGAGGGACAGAGTACAGATACGCAGTATTTT. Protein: CASSIEGQSTDTQYF.

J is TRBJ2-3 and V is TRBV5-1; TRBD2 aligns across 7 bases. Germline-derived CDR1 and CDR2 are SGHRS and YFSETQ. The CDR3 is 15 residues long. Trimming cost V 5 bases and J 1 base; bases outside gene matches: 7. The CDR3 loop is CASSSGRGGTDTQYF. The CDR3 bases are TGCGCCAGCAGTTCGGGTCGGGGGGGCACAGATACGCAGTATTTT. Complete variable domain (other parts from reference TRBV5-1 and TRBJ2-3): KAGVTQTPRYLIKTRGQQVTLSCSPISGHRSVSWYQQTPGQGLQFLFEYFSETQRNKGNFPGRFSGRQFSNSRSEMNVSTLELGDSALYLCASSSGRGGTDTQYFGPGTRLTVL.

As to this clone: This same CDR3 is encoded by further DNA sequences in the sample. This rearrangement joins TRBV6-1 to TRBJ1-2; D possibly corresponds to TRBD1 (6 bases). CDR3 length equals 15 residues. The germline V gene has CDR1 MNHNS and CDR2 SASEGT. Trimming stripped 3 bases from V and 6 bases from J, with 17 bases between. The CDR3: CASSERVQGSDGYTF. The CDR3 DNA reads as TGTGCCAGCAGTGAGCGGGTACAGGGTTCGGATGGCTACACCTTC.

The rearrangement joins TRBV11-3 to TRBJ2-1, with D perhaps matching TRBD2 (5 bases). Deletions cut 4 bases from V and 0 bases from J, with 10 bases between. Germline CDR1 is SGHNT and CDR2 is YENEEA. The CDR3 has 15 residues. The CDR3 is CASSSERSSYNEQFF. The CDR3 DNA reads TGTGCCAGCAGCTCGGAGCGGAGCTCCTACAATGAGCAGTTCTTC.

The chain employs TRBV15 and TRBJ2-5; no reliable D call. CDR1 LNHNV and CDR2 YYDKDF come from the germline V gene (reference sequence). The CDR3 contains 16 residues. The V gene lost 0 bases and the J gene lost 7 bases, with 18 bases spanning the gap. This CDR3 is CATSRDRAARLVTQYF. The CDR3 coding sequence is TGTGCCACCAGCAGAGATCGAGCAGCAAGGTTGGTGACCCAGTACTTC. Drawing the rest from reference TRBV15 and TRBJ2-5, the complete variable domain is DAMVIQNPRYQVTQFGKPVTLSCSQTLNHNVMYWYQQKSSQAPKLLFHYYDKDFNNEADTPDNFQSRRPNTSFCFLDIRSPGLGDTAMYLCATSRDRAARLVTQYFGPGTRLLVL.

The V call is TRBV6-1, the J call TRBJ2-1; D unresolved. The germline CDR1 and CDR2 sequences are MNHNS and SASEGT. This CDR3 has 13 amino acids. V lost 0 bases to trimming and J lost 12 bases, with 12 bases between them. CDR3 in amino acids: CASSEALQSGQFF. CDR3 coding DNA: TGTGCCAGCAGTGAAGCGCTTCAGTCAGGGCAGTTCTTC.

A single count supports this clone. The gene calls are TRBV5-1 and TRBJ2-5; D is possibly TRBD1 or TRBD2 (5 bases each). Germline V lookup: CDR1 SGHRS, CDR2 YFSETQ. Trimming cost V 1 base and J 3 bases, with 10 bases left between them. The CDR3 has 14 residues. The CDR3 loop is CASSLLGVKETQYF. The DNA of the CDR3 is TGCGCCAGCAGCTTGCTGGGGGTGAAAGAGACCCAGTACTTC.